This T cell receptor (beta chain) was recorded in a study of shared clonotypes between healthy human individuals. Whole-study results and caveats: Among the subsets, naive ones generally showed larger estimated richness than memory ones.

CDR3 length: 18 amino acids. CDR1 is KGHSH and CDR2 is LQKENI in the germline V gene. Between the trimmed V and J ends, which lost 3 bases and 2 bases, there was a span of 22 bases. Repertoires were generated with immunoSEQ multiplex PCR, while TCRdb's copy carries only in-frame clones and drops some. The profile shows about 1.5 million clones, approximately 96% of them singletons. This clone was detected once. Its antigen is as yet unknown. The J gene is TRBJ2-5, the V gene TRBV18; maybe TRBD2 (6 bases). This receptor was identified in a man younger than 45 in good health. Sequences were obtained from naive CD4+ T cells sorted from blood. Subset reported: CD45RA+ positively selected. The CDR3 is CASSPLRYPAEGQETQYF. CDR3 coding DNA: TGTGCCAGCTCACCGCTTCGGTACCCAGCGGAGGGGCAAGAGACCCAGTACTTC.